Presented here are 28 T cell receptor beta chains from one specimen sequenced in a study. One entry per CDR3 protein, called by TCRdb with MiXCR from the 5' RACE reads. The profile covers thousands of distinct CDR3 sequences, with around 53% appearing a single time and approximately 6.4% taken by the ten largest. Tregs were sorted as CD4+CD25+CD127-/low cells. Sequenced input: Tregs sorted from a lymph node. Every receptor here comes from a female donor with breast cancer.

The rearrangement links TRBV6-6 to TRBJ2-5, with a possible D match to TRBD1 (6 bases). Germline V gene lookup returns CDR1 MNHNY and CDR2 SVGAGI (reference sequence). This CDR3 comprises 15 residues. V was cut by 3 bases and J by 9 bases, with 20 bases left in between. CDR3 nucleotides: TGTGCCAGCAGTTATATTCCTGACGACCCAGGGGCCCAGTACTTC. Translated, it gives CASSYIPDDPGAQYF.

This clonotype was picked up a small number of times. The chain couples TRBV20-1 to TRBJ2-1; a possible D gene is TRBD2 (7 bases). The CDR3 loop spans 17 amino acids. Germline CDR1 DFQATT, CDR2 SNEGSKA (reference sequence). Trimming shortened V by 0 bases and J by 8 bases, and 23 bases separated the two germline ends. CDR3 residues: CSARDPRGPGAGDEQFF. DNA of the CDR3: TGCAGTGCTAGAGATCCGCGGGGGCCCGGTGCGGGCGATGAGCAGTTCTTC.

A few counts support this clonotype. V gene TRBV6-5 combines with J gene TRBJ1-1; D gene ambiguous. The germline V and J ends were trimmed by 4 bases and 11 bases, with 11 bases remaining between them. The CDR3 is 11 residues long. Germline V gene data show CDR1 as MNHEY and CDR2 as SVGAGI. The CDR3 DNA reads as TGTGCCAGCAGTTCGACTTTTGGGGCTTTCTTT. This sequence encodes CASSSTFGAFF.

A word on this clonotype: Likely a read error: the CDR3 ends without its conserved phenylalanine or tryptophan. The chain has TRBV7-2 and TRBJ2-1; D gene uncertain. CDR1 and CDR2 from the germline V gene are SGHTA and FQGNSA. This CDR3 comprises 14 residues. V lost 2 bases and J lost 6, with 11 bases in between. The CDR3 here is CASSLLGVGNEQFS. The CDR3 DNA sequence: TGTGCCAGCAGCTTATTAGGAGTCGGCAATGAGCAGTTCTCC.

This clonotype has just a few counts. The rearrangement joins TRBV12-3 or TRBV12-4 to TRBJ1-5, with TRBD1 matching over 7 bases. The CDR3 extends over 15 amino acids. V dropped 6 bases and J dropped 3; count of bases not matched to a gene: 8. DNA of the CDR3: TGTGCCAGCAGCCGTATGACAGGGAACAATCAGCCCCAGCATTTT. Amino acid sequence: CASSRMTGNNQPQHF.

The chain uses TRBV11-1 and TRBJ1-1; 9 positions agree with TRBD1. Trimming at V came to 3 bases and at J to 5 bases, leaving 4 bases not matched to a gene. Germline V CDR1 and CDR2: SGHAT, FQDESV (reference sequence). The CDR3 spans 14 residues. The CDR3 nucleotides read TGTGCCAGCAGCTTGGGACAGGGTAATACTGAAGCTTTCTTT. This translates into CASSLGQGNTEAFF.

The V and J genes are TRBV5-5 and TRBJ2-2; D is perhaps TRBD1 (5 bases). Trimming shortened V by 0 bases and J by 4 bases, and 13 bases separated the two germline ends. The CDR3 is 16 residues long. Germline loops: CDR1 SGHKS, CDR2 YYEKEE (reference sequence). The CDR3 DNA sequence: TGTGCCAGCAGCTTGGCCCCTAGTAGGGGCACCGGGGAGCTGTTTTTT. Its protein product is CASSLAPSRGTGELFF.

The chain recombines TRBV20-1 with TRBJ2-1, with TRBD1 identical over 7 bases. The CDR3 runs 15 residues. V shed 0 bases, J shed 0 bases, and the junction held 2 bases outside the gene matches. Per germline, CDR1 DFQATT and CDR2 SNEGSKA (reference sequence). The CDR3 DNA reads TGCAGTGCTAGAGACCCAGGGGGCTCCTACAATGAGCAGTTCTTC. Translating it yields CSARDPGGSYNEQFF.

V gene TRBV6-2 or TRBV6-3 combines with J gene TRBJ2-3; 12 nucleotides line up with TRBD1. The germline V gene has CDR1 MNHEY and CDR2 SVGEGT. CDR3 length equals 19 residues. V was clipped by 6 bases and J by 2 bases; unmatched bases: 15. CDR3 sequence reads: CASRRDRGRAGAFTDTQYF. DNA of the CDR3: TGTGCCAGCAGGCGGGACAGGGGGCGCGCGGGAGCGTTCACAGATACGCAGTATTTT.

This clonotype has a handful of counts. The chain is built from TRBV20-1 and TRBJ2-7; 13 positions agree with TRBD2. V shed 5 bases and J 7 bases; nucleotides not matched to a gene: 11. The CDR3 runs to 15 residues. CDR1 DFQATT and CDR2 SNEGSKA come from the germline V gene (reference sequence). CDR3 in amino acids: CSASGGTSGMGEQYF. For the CDR3, the DNA is TGCAGTGCTTCTGGGGGGACTAGCGGGATGGGAGAGCAGTACTTC.

This clonotype was detected a few times. The rearrangement joins TRBV4-1 to TRBJ1-2; 12 nucleotides match TRBD1. Germline V gene sequence: CDR1 MGHRA, CDR2 YSYEKL. After removal of 0 bases from V and 7 bases from J, the junction contained 6 bases not matched to a gene. The CDR3 sequence is 16 residues long. The CDR3 spells CASSQDGTGGVGGYTF. The CDR3 coding sequence is TGCGCCAGCAGCCAAGATGGGACAGGGGGCGTCGGTGGCTACACCTTC.

The V gene is TRBV7-2, the J gene TRBJ1-3, with D maybe TRBD1 (5 bases). Trimming pared 5 bases from V and 0 bases from J, leaving 14 bases between. The CDR3 runs to 16 residues. Germline CDR1 SGHTA, CDR2 FQGNSA. CDR3 loop: CASSQRGGSSGNTIYF. CDR3 nucleotides: TGTGCCAGCAGCCAAAGGGGCGGGTCCTCTGGAAACACCATATATTTT.

CDR3 DNA sequence: TGCAGTGCTAGGGCCCCGGACAGGACTGGCTACACCTTC. It specifies CSARAPDRTGYTF. The chain is built from TRBV20-1 and TRBJ1-2, with 7 positions matching TRBD1. Germline CDR1 and CDR2: DFQATT and SNEGSKA (reference sequence). The CDR3 extends over 13 amino acids. V shed 3 bases and J 7 bases; nucleotides not matched to a gene: 8.

The genes are TRBV19 and TRBJ1-2, with unresolved D. The CDR3 covers 14 residues. Germline V CDR1 and CDR2: LNHDA, SQIVND (reference sequence). V lost 9 bases and J lost 5, with 19 bases in between. The DNA for the CDR3 is TGTGCCAGCAAACTTGGGCAGGCGAGTTATGGCTACACCTTC. This encodes CASKLGQASYGYTF.

For the CDR3, the DNA is TGCAGTGCTAAGGGGGCCGGTGTTCCGCCCCAGCATTTT. Protein product: CSAKGAGVPPQHF. This chain joins TRBV20-1 and TRBJ1-5; 7 bases fit TRBD1. Per germline, CDR1 DFQATT and CDR2 SNEGSKA (reference sequence). Germline trimming cut 4 bases from V and 9 bases from J; bases unmatched to any gene: 9. The CDR3 has 13 residues.

This chain joins TRBV6-2 or TRBV6-3 and TRBJ2-5; no definite D call. Trimming stripped 0 bases from V and 2 bases from J, with 10 bases between. The CDR3 runs to 15 residues. Looked up from germline, CDR1 is MNHEY and CDR2 is SVGEGT. The CDR3 DNA reads as TGTGCCAGCAGTTACTCCAGAGCCAAGCAAGAGACCCAGTACTTC. It encodes CASSYSRAKQETQYF.

A remark on this clonotype: The conserved final phenylalanine or tryptophan is absent from the CDR3, which likely points to a read error. The chain employs TRBV7-2 and TRBJ2-3; D possibly corresponds to TRBD2 (6 bases). The CDR3 extends over 14 amino acids. In germline, CDR1 is SGHTA, CDR2 FQGNSA. Trimming cost V 1 base and J 5 bases, with 10 bases left between them. The chain's CDR3 is CASSLVSSVDTQYL. The CDR3 coding sequence is TGTGCCAGCAGCTTAGTCTCTAGCGTAGATACGCAGTATTTG.

This clonotype was counted a few times. The V and J genes are TRBV12-3 or TRBV12-4 and TRBJ1-5; tentatively, D is TRBD1 (6 bases). This CDR3 has 14 residues. Between the trimmed V and J ends, which lost 6 bases and 4 bases, there was a span of 13 bases. Written as DNA, the CDR3 is TGTGCCAGCAGAACAGGGACGGGGAATCAGCCCCAGCATTTT. Amino acid sequence: CASRTGTGNQPQHF.

Regarding this clonotype: Relative to the germline gene, one junction end is altered; a read error may explain this. Here the CDR3 reads CASSTTPTYEQYF. CDR3 in DNA: TGTGCCAGCAGCACGACACCCACCTATGAGCAGTACTTC. The chain is built from TRBV7-9 and TRBJ2-7; D gene uncertain. Germline CDR1 SEHNR, CDR2 FQNEAQ (reference sequence). The CDR3 has 13 residues.

V gene TRBV20-1 combines with J gene TRBJ1-5; D might be TRBD1 (5 bases). The CDR3 totals 14 residues. The V gene's germline CDR1 is DFQATT and CDR2 SNEGSKA (reference sequence). V dropped 3 bases and J dropped 3 bases, with 12 bases sitting between them. The CDR3 loop is CSASRGDFNQPQHF. CDR3 coding DNA: TGCAGTGCTAGCAGAGGGGACTTCAATCAGCCCCAGCATTTT.

The chain couples TRBV20-1 to TRBJ2-2; D gene uncertain. CDR1 and CDR2 (germline): DFQATT, SNEGSKA (reference sequence). Trimming took off 2 bases at V and 1 base at J, with 2 bases between the two ends. The length of the CDR3 is 12 residues. CDR3 bases: TGCAGTGCTAGATTGAACACCGGGGAGCTGTTTTTT. This gives the protein CSARLNTGELFF.

The genes are TRBV3-1 and TRBJ2-7; the D is unclear. Trimming left V 2 bases short and J 3 bases short, with 5 bases between. The germline CDR1 and CDR2 sequences are LGHDT and YNNKEL (reference sequence). The CDR3 runs 12 residues. The CDR3: CASSQYSYEQYV. CDR3 bases: TGTGCCAGCAGCCAATACAGCTACGAGCAGTACGTC.

This chain links TRBV3-1 with TRBJ1-5; D not resolved. V was cut by 2 bases and J by 1 base, with 6 bases left in between. CDR3 length: 14 residues. From germline, CDR1 is LGHDT and CDR2 YNNKEL (reference sequence). The CDR3 bases are TGTGCCAGCAGCCAAAAGACCAGCAATCAGCCCCAGCATTTT. Translating it yields CASSQKTSNQPQHF. Full variable domain (rest looked up from reference TRBV3-1 and TRBJ1-5): DTAVSQTPKYLVTQMGNDKSIKCEQNLGHDTMYWYKQDSKKFLKIMFSYNNKELIINETVPNRFSPKSPDKAHLNLHINSLELGDSAVYFCASSQKTSNQPQHFGDGTRLSIL.

Details on this clonotype: An end of the junction differs from the germline gene, which may be a read error. The rearrangement links TRBV7-2 to TRBJ1-5; maybe TRBD1 (5 bases). The CDR3 is made up of 13 amino acids. The V gene's germline CDR1 is SGHTA and CDR2 FQGNSA. The CDR3 bases are TGTGCTAGCAGCGGGGACCCCAATCAGCCCCAGCATTTT. Amino acid sequence: CASSGDPNQPQHF.

The CDR3 DNA sequence: TGTGCCAGCAGCTTAGGAGCGGGAGCTTACAATGAGCAGTTCTTC. Translated: CASSLGAGAYNEQFF. This chain links TRBV11-2 with TRBJ2-1; 8 nucleotides match TRBD2. The CDR3 contains 15 residues. With 1 base clipped from V and 4 bases from J, the junction kept 3 bases outside the gene matches. The germline V gene encodes CDR1 SGHAT and CDR2 FQNNGV.

This chain uses TRBV7-2 with TRBJ2-1; the match to TRBD2 covers 13 bases. CDR3 length: 15 residues. The V gene end was trimmed by 7 bases and the J gene end by 6 bases; junction bases not matched to a gene: 6. Germline V gene data show CDR1 as SGHTA and CDR2 as FQGNSA. CDR3: CASTTGLAGANEQFF. The CDR3 DNA follows: TGTGCCAGCACCACTGGACTAGCGGGAGCCAATGAGCAGTTCTTC.

The table lists this clonotype with a few counts. The rearrangement uses TRBV5-6 and TRBJ2-5; D is perhaps TRBD2 (5 bases). In germline, CDR1 is SGHDT, CDR2 YYEEEE. There are 14 residues in the CDR3. Trimming stripped 0 bases from V and 0 bases from J, with 6 bases between. The CDR3 spells CASSLAGNQETQYF. The CDR3 DNA reads TGTGCCAGCAGCTTGGCGGGGAACCAAGAGACCCAGTACTTC.

This clonotype was seen a few times. The chain recombines TRBV12-3 or TRBV12-4 with TRBJ2-3; TRBD1 aligns across 11 bases. The CDR3 length is 14 residues. V shed 5 bases, J shed 7 bases, and the junction held 5 bases outside the gene matches. The CDR3 region is CASSRTGGLNTQYF. CDR3 DNA sequence: TGTGCCAGCAGTAGGACAGGGGGCCTGAATACGCAGTATTTT.